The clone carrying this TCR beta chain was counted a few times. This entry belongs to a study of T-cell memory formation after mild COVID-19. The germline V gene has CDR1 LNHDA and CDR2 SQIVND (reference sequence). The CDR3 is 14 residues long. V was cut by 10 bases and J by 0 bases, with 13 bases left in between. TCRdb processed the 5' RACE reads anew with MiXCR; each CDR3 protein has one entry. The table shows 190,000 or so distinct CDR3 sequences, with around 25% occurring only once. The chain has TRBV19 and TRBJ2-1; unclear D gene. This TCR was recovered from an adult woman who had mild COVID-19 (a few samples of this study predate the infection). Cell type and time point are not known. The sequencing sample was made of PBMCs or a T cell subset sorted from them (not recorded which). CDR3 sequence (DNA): TGTGCCACCGGGTCCCATAGCTCCTACAATGAGCAGTTCTTC. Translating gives CATGSHSSYNEQFF.